The next 8 T cell receptor beta chains were all read from a single sample in a study of OX40 agonist ivuxolimab in advanced cancers. Profiling relied on immunoSEQ multiplex PCR, and the TCRdb table lists in-frame clones only, not all of them. The table lists about 37,000 clones, roughly 87% of them singletons. The specimen was CD4+ or CD8+ T cells sorted from blood, collected in a trial of the OX40 agonist ivuxolimab. These receptors all come from an adult with an advanced solid tumor such as melanoma, head and neck, liver or kidney cancer.

The chain has TRBV5-5 and TRBJ2-7, with a tentative D call TRBD1 (6 bases). Germline values: CDR1 SGHKS, CDR2 YYEKEE (reference sequence). The CDR3 consists of 15 residues. The V and J ends lost 2 bases and 0 bases respectively, with 12 bases between them. CDR3: CASSLGQSSSYEQYF. The CDR3 DNA sequence: TGTGCCAGCAGCTTAGGACAGAGTAGCTCCTACGAGCAGTACTTC.

This clone was seen only once. This chain links TRBV30 with TRBJ2-7, with a possible D match to TRBD1 (6 bases). Germline V gives CDR1 GTSNPN, CDR2 SVGIG (reference sequence). V shed 2 bases and J shed 6 bases, with 17 bases lying between them. The CDR3 sequence is 14 residues long. CDR3 DNA sequence: TGTGCCTGGAGTACGGACAGCCTTTGGGTCGAGCAGTACTTC. Protein: CAWSTDSLWVEQYF.

The chain couples TRBV5-1 to TRBJ2-1; D is uncertain. Germline loops: CDR1 SGHRS, CDR2 YFSETQ. The V gene lost 1 base and the J gene lost 5 bases, with 7 bases spanning the gap. The CDR3 covers 13 residues. CDR3 nucleotides: TGCGCCAGCAGCTTGATCTTGAACAATGAGCAGTTCTTC. This sequence encodes CASSLILNNEQFF.

The rearrangement uses TRBV9 and TRBJ1-1; D gene ambiguous. V was pared by 3 bases and J by 4 bases, with 10 bases between. The CDR3 spans 13 residues. CDR1 is SGDLS and CDR2 is YYNGEE in the germline V gene. The CDR3 DNA is TGTGCCAGCAGCGGCGGGTGGGGCACTGAAGCTTTCTTT. The encoded protein is CASSGGWGTEAFF.

The V call is TRBV4-1, the J call TRBJ1-2; 10 nucleotides agree with TRBD1. The germline V gene has CDR1 MGHRA and CDR2 YSYEKL. The CDR3 consists of 15 residues. Losses at the gene ends were 3 bases for V and 6 bases for J; bases not matched to a gene: 7. CDR3 DNA: TGCGCCAGCAGCCAGACAAGGGACAGGGGAGATGGCTACACCTTC. Translating it yields CASSQTRDRGDGYTF.

The chain carries TRBV5-6 and TRBJ2-7, with a possible D match to TRBD2 (6 bases). Germline V gene lookup returns CDR1 SGHDT and CDR2 YYEEEE. This CDR3 has 14 residues. Trimming shortened V by 0 bases and J by 4 bases, and 11 bases separated the two germline ends. In DNA, the CDR3 is TGTGCCAGCAGCTTGGCCTCCGGGAGTTACGAGCAGTACTTC. As protein: CASSLASGSYEQYF.

The chain combines TRBV30 with TRBJ2-2; TRBD1 aligns across 9 bases. Losses at the gene ends were 4 bases for V and 6 bases for J; bases not matched to a gene: 6. Per the germline V gene, CDR1 is GTSNPN and CDR2 is SVGIG (reference sequence). The CDR3 sequence is 14 residues long. The CDR3 here is CAWNPGQGAGELFF. CDR3 sequence (DNA): TGTGCCTGGAACCCGGGACAGGGTGCCGGGGAGCTGTTTTTT. The variable domain in full, completed from reference TRBV30 and TRBJ2-2, reads SQTIHQWPATLVQPVGSPLSLECTVEGTSNPNLYWYRQAAGRGLQLLFYSVGIGQISSEVPQNLSASRPQDRQFILSSKKLLLSDSGFYLCAWNPGQGAGELFFGEGSRLTVL.

The chain carries TRBV27 and TRBJ2-3; D may be TRBD1 (5 bases). This CDR3 has 14 residues. V dropped 2 bases and J dropped 3 bases, with 9 bases sitting between them. CDR1 and CDR2 (germline): MNHEY, SMNVEV (reference sequence). CDR3 bases: TGTGCCAGCAGTTTAAACCCAGGGACAGATACGCAGTATTTT. Protein sequence: CASSLNPGTDTQYF.